This entry describes one T cell receptor (beta chain). V shed 0 bases and J shed 3 bases, with 15 bases lying between them. From germline, CDR1 is MGHRA and CDR2 YSYEKL. This CDR3 region has 17 residues. The data were obtained in a study of long-term antiretroviral therapy in people with HIV. The run of the v3.0 immunoSEQ assay was at survey level. Some clones are missing from TCRdb's copy, which holds only in-frame ones; the method was immunoSEQ multiplex PCR. The sample consists of fewer than 40,000 clones, over 85% of them appearing once. This chain connects TRBV4-1 to TRBJ1-5; D gene unclear. The material was unsorted PBMCs, obtained approximately 5 years after starting antiretroviral therapy. The source is a woman aged 45-59 years with HIV. Here the CDR3 DNA reads TGCGCCAGCAGCCAAGATTGGATACAGAGTTACAATCAGCCCCAGCATTTT. It yields the protein CASSQDWIQSYNQPQHF.